The sequence of this TCR beta chain was determined in a study of blood T cell repertoires in COVID-19. Repertoires were generated with immunoSEQ multiplex PCR, while TCRdb's copy carries only in-frame clones and drops some. The sample consists of some 320,000 clones, roughly nine tenths of them appearing once. Sequenced: PBMCs or T cells enriched from blood (not recorded which). The sequence derives from a man aged 55-75 years who had recovered from COVID-19.

The CDR3 coding sequence is TGTGCCAGCAGCCCCCGTGGGGATCAGGGGAACGAGCAGTACTTC. It yields the protein CASSPRGDQGNEQYF. This chain links TRBV21-1 with TRBJ2-7; the table gives TRBD1 as D, unverified against the DNA. TRBV21-1 constitutes a pseudogene. The CDR3 is 15 amino acids.